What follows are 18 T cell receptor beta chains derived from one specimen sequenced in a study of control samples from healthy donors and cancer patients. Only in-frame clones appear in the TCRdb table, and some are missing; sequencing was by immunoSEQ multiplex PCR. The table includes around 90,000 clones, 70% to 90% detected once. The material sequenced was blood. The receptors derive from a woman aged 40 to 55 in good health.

CDR3 nucleotide sequence: TGTGCCAGCAGTGATGGGGTGCGAGATACGCAGTATTTT. As protein: CASSDGVRDTQYF. V usage is TRBV25-1 and J usage is TRBJ2-3; no clear D. Germline V gene data show CDR1 as MGHDK and CDR2 as SYGVNS. V lost 3 bases, J lost 5 bases, and 9 bases lay in between. The CDR3 covers 13 residues.

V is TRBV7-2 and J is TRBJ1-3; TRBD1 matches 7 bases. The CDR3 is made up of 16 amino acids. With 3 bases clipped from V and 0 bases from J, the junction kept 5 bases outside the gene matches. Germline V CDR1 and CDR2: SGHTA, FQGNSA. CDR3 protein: CASSFSQGGSGNTIYF. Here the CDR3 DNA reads TGTGCCAGCAGCTTCTCCCAGGGGGGCTCTGGAAACACCATATATTTT.

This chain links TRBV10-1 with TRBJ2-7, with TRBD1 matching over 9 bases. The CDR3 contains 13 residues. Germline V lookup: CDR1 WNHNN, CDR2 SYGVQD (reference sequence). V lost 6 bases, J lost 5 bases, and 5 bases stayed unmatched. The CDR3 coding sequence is TGCGCCAGCAGGGACAGGGGAGGGGACGAGCAGTACTTC. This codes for CASRDRGGDEQYF.

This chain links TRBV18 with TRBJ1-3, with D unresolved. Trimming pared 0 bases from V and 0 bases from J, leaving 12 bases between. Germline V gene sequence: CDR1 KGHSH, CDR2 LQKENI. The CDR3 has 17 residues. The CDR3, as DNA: TGTGCCAGCTCACCACCGATACAGAGAAACTCTGGAAACACCATATATTTT. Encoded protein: CASSPPIQRNSGNTIYF.

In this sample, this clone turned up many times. CDR3 DNA sequence: TGTGCCAGTAGCCCTGGCAACAGGGACGCACTAGCGGGGAGTTACAATGAGCAGTTCTTC. This sequence encodes CASSPGNRDALAGSYNEQFF. The chain uses TRBV19 and TRBJ2-1; 10 bases are shared with TRBD2. The V and J ends lost 6 bases and 4 bases, in that order; junction bases with no gene match: 21. This CDR3 comprises 20 residues. CDR1 LNHDA and CDR2 SQIVND come from the germline V gene (reference sequence). The whole variable domain, remainder taken from reference TRBV19 and TRBJ2-1, is DGGITQSPKYLFRKEGQNVTLSCEQNLNHDAMYWYRQDPGQGLRLIYYSQIVNDFQKGDIAEGYSVSREKKESFPLTVTSAQKNPTAFYLCASSPGNRDALAGSYNEQFFGPGTRLTVL.

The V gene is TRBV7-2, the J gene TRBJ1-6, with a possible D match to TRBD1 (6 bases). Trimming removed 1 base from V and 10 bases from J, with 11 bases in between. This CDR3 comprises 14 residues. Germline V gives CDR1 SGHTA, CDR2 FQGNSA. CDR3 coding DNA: TGTGCCAGCAGCTTAGAACAGGGTAGCTCACCCCTCCACTTT. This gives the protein CASSLEQGSSPLHF.

DNA of the CDR3: TGTGCCAGCAGCTTGGGCGGAAACACAGATACGCAGTATTTT. Its translation is CASSLGGNTDTQYF. The chain employs TRBV5-4 and TRBJ2-3, with D unresolved. Germline V gives CDR1 SGHNT, CDR2 YYREEE (reference sequence). Trimming left V 0 bases short and J 2 bases short, with 7 bases between. The CDR3 covers 14 residues.

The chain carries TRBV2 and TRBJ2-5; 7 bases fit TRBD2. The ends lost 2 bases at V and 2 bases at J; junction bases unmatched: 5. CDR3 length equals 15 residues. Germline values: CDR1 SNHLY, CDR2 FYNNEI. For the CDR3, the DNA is TGTGCCAGCAGTGAACTAGCGGAGTTACAAGAGACCCAGTACTTC. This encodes CASSELAELQETQYF.

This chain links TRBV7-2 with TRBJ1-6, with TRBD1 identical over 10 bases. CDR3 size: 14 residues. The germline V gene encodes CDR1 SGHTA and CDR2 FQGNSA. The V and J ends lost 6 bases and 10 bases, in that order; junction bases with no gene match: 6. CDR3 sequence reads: CASSPGTGVSPLHF. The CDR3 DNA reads TGTGCCAGCAGTCCTGGGACAGGGGTGTCACCCCTCCACTTT.

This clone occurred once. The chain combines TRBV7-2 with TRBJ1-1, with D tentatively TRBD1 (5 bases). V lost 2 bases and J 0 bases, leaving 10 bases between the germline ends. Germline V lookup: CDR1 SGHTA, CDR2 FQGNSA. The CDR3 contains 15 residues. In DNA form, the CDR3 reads TGTGCCAGCAGCTTAATGGGGGGAGTGAACACTGAAGCTTTCTTT. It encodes CASSLMGGVNTEAFF.

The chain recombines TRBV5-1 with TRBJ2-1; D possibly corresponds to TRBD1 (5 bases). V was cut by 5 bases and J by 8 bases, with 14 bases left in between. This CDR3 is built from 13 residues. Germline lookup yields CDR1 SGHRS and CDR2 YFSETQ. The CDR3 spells CASSEQGFDEQFF. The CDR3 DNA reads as TGCGCCAGCAGTGAGCAGGGATTCGATGAGCAGTTCTTC.

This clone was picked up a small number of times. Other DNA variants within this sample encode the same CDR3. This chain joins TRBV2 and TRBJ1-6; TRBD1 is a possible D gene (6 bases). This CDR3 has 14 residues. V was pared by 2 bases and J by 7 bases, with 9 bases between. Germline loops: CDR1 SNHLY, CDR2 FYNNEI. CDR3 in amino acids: CASSERQVNSPLHF. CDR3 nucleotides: TGTGCCAGCAGTGAAAGACAGGTGAATTCACCCCTCCACTTT.

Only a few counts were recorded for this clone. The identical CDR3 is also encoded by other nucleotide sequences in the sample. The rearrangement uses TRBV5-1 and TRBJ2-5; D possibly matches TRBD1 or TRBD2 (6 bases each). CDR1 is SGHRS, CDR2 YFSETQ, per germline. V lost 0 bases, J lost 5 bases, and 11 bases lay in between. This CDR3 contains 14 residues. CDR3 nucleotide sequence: TGCGCCAGCAGCTTGGCCGGGGGCCAGGAGACCCAGTACTTC. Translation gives CASSLAGGQETQYF.

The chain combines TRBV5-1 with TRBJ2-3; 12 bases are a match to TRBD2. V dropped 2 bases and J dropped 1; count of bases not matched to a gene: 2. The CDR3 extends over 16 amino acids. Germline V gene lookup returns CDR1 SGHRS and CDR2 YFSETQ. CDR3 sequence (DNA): TGCGCCAGCAGCTTACTAGCGGGGGGAGGCACAGATACGCAGTATTTT. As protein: CASSLLAGGGTDTQYF.

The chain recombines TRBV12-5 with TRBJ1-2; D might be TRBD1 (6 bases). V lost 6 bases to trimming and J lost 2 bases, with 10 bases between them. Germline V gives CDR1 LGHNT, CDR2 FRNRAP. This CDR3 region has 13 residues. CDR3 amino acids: CASGSGANYGYTF. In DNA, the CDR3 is TGTGCTAGTGGATCAGGGGCAAACTATGGCTACACCTTC.

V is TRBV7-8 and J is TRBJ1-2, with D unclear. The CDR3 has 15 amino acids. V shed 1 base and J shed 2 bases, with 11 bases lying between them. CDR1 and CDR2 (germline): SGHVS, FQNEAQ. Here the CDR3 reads CASSLGGGRNYGYTF. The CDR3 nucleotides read TGTGCCAGCAGCTTAGGGGGAGGAAGGAACTATGGCTACACCTTC.

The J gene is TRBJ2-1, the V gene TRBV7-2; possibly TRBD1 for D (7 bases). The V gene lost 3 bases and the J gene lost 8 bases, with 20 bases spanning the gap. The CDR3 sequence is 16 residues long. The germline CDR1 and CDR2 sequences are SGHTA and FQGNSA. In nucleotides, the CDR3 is TGTGCCAGCAGCTTTACAGGGGAGGCTTTTTGGGATGAGCAGTTCTTC. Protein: CASSFTGEAFWDEQFF.

DNA of the CDR3: TGTGCCACCAGTGACTACGGACAGAACAATGAGCAGTTCTTC. It yields the protein CATSDYGQNNEQFF. This chain connects TRBV24-1 to TRBJ2-1; D possibly corresponds to TRBD1 (6 bases). This CDR3 comprises 14 residues. From germline, CDR1 is KGHDR and CDR2 SFDVKD. Trimming shortened V by 4 bases and J by 5 bases, and 11 bases separated the two germline ends.